A single sample is the source of the 14 T cell receptor beta chains below, sequenced in a study of cytomegalovirus exposure and HLA in healthy donors. 60 Vbeta and 13 Jbeta primers were used in PCR. The table came from immunoSEQ multiplex PCR; TCRdb's copy has only in-frame clones and leaves some out. Of roughly 110,000 clones in the sample, around 68% were seen once. Sequencing input: PBMCs. These receptors all come from a woman aged 40 to 55 in good health and CMV-seropositive.

This sequence joins TRBV7-9 and TRBJ1-1; maybe TRBD1 (5 bases). From germline, CDR1 is SEHNR and CDR2 FQNEAQ (reference sequence). CDR3 length: 13 residues. Trimming left V 0 bases short and J 7 bases short, with 9 bases between. The CDR3 DNA reads TGTGCCAGCAGCTTAGCGGGGGGGAGTGAAGCTTTCTTT. It yields the protein CASSLAGGSEAFF.

The chain is built from TRBV4-1 and TRBJ2-3; tentative D call: TRBD2 (6 bases). V was pared by 3 bases and J by 3 bases, with 16 bases between. The CDR3 loop spans 16 amino acids. CDR1 and CDR2 from the germline V gene are MGHRA and YSYEKL. This CDR3 is CASSQVWSSATDTQYF. Here the CDR3 DNA reads TGCGCCAGCAGCCAGGTGTGGTCTAGCGCAACAGATACGCAGTATTTT.

This chain links TRBV18 with TRBJ1-2, with D possibly matching TRBD1 (5 bases). With 3 bases removed from V and 5 bases from J, the gap between germline ends came to 22 bases. Germline-derived CDR1 and CDR2 are KGHSH and LQKENI. This CDR3 contains 17 residues. Here the CDR3 reads CASSPKSGGGSSYGYTF. The CDR3 coding sequence is TGTGCCAGCTCACCCAAGTCGGGGGGTGGAAGTTCTTATGGCTACACCTTC.

The table lists this clone with a count of one. The J gene is TRBJ2-5, the V gene TRBV5-1; D perhaps matches TRBD1 (5 bases). Trimming cost V 5 bases and J 6 bases, with 20 bases left between them. The CDR3 covers 15 residues. CDR1 SGHRS and CDR2 YFSETQ come from the germline V gene. The CDR3 sequence: CASREADSDLKTQYF. The CDR3 region has the DNA TGCGCCAGCAGGGAAGCTGACAGTGATCTAAAGACCCAGTACTTC.

The V and J genes are TRBV10-3 and TRBJ2-7, with 11 bases matching TRBD2. V dropped 0 bases and J dropped 3; count of bases not matched to a gene: 7. The germline CDR1 and CDR2 sequences are ENHRY and SYGVKD. This CDR3 has 17 amino acids. The chain's CDR3 is CAISESWVAGGGYEQYF. The DNA for the CDR3 is TGTGCCATCAGTGAGTCTTGGGTAGCGGGAGGGGGCTACGAGCAGTACTTC.

This chain connects TRBV2 to TRBJ1-6; D not certain. The germline gives CDR1 SNHLY, CDR2 FYNNEI. V was shortened by 3 bases and J by 10 bases, with 22 bases between the two germline ends. The CDR3 runs to 17 residues. The CDR3 here is CASSESAAAGAQSPLHF. CDR3 DNA: TGTGCCAGCAGTGAGAGCGCGGCGGCGGGTGCCCAATCACCCCTCCACTTT.

The DNA of the CDR3 is TGTGCCAGCAGCTTAGTGGGCAACTACAATGAGCAGTTCTTC. It encodes CASSLVGNYNEQFF. The chain recombines TRBV7-8 with TRBJ2-1; D unclear. There are 14 residues in the CDR3. V was cut by 1 base and J by 3 bases, with 7 bases left in between. Germline CDR1 reads SGHVS; CDR2 reads FQNEAQ.

This clone was detected only a few times. The V and J genes are TRBV5-5 and TRBJ1-1, with TRBD1 matching 7 bases. The germline CDR1 and CDR2 sequences are SGHKS and YYEKEE (reference sequence). The CDR3 extends over 14 amino acids. V lost 1 base and J lost 4; bases outside the gene matches: 4. As DNA, the CDR3 is TGTGCCAGCAGCTTGCACAGGGGTGTCACTGAAGCTTTCTTT. Its translation: CASSLHRGVTEAFF.

This clone was seen a single time. The chain employs TRBV6-4 and TRBJ1-1; 11 nucleotides align to TRBD1. The J segment lost 7 bases and the V segment lost 5 bases, leaving 6 bases of the junction unmatched. The CDR3 runs to 14 residues. Germline V CDR1 and CDR2: MRHNA, SNTAGT. CDR3 sequence reads: CASSRGQGADEAFF. CDR3 in DNA: TGTGCCAGCAGTAGAGGACAGGGGGCGGATGAAGCTTTCTTT.

This clone came up a few times. The V call is TRBV7-7, the J call TRBJ2-5; 9 nucleotides match TRBD2. This CDR3 region has 13 residues. Germline CDR1 is SSHAT and CDR2 is FNYEAQ (reference sequence). The V and J ends lost 11 bases and 4 bases, in that order; junction bases with no gene match: 8. This CDR3 reads CAAGGALGETQYF. Written as DNA, the CDR3 is TGTGCCGCGGGGGGGGCGCTGGGAGAGACCCAGTACTTC.

The J gene is TRBJ1-1, the V gene TRBV14, with unresolved D. The CDR3 covers 12 residues. V was pared by 4 bases and J by 11 bases, with 14 bases between. Germline values: CDR1 SGHDN, CDR2 FVKESK. In nucleotides, the CDR3 is TGTGCCAGCAGCCCCCTTGATCGGTTGGCTTTCTTT. This encodes CASSPLDRLAFF.

J is TRBJ1-4 and V is TRBV9; TRBD1 matches at 11 bases. V was pared by 4 bases and J by 8 bases, with 10 bases of the junction left unmatched. CDR1 is SGDLS and CDR2 is YYNGEE in the germline V gene. The CDR3 is 16 residues long. The CDR3 here is CASSSAGTGGTEKLFF. In DNA, the CDR3 is TGTGCCAGCAGCAGCGCCGGGACAGGGGGAACGGAAAAACTGTTTTTT.

Here the CDR3 DNA reads TGTGCCTGGAGTTCCCCCTGGTCAGGGGCCCTAACTAATGAAAAACTGTTTTTT. Its translation is CAWSSPWSGALTNEKLFF. The rearrangement links TRBV30 to TRBJ1-4; D is perhaps TRBD1 (6 bases). V was cut by 2 bases and J by 1 base, with 20 bases left in between. The CDR3 extends over 18 amino acids. Germline CDR1 and CDR2: GTSNPN and SVGIG (reference sequence).

This clone was recorded a few times. The V and J genes are TRBV7-9 and TRBJ2-7; 7 bases line up with TRBD2. This CDR3 has 14 amino acids. V was clipped by 3 bases and J by 3 bases; unmatched bases: 5. The germline gives CDR1 SEHNR, CDR2 FQNEAQ (reference sequence). This CDR3 is CASSLGGELYEQYF. The CDR3 nucleotides read TGTGCCAGCAGCTTGGGAGGGGAGCTCTACGAGCAGTACTTC.